These T cell receptor beta chains were read from a single sample in a study of identical twins. TCRdb passed the 5' RACE reads through MiXCR, listing each CDR3 protein once. The table has around 1.7 million distinct CDR3 sequences, 32% seen once. Material: cord blood. These receptors all come from a newborn girl in good health. Each CDR3 is given with its conserved first and last residue. Fields, in order: clone size, J gene, D gene, V gene, CDR3 protein, CDR3 DNA. A D gene is named only where the DNA matches it firmly. Where a row states a size, it is once, few, many or the class of an expanded clone; other rows omit it.

once,TRBJ2-7,TRBD1,TRBV30,CAWSTGGLEQYF,TGTGCCTGGTCGACAGGGGGACTCGAGCAGTACTTC
-,TRBJ2-5,-,TRBV6-1,CASVRRETQYF,TGTGCCAGCGTCCGCCGGGAGACCCAGTACTTC
many,TRBJ2-5,-,TRBV20-1,CSAQQGRETQYF,TGCAGTGCTCAACAGGGAAGGGAGACCCAGTACTTC
-,TRBJ1-1,-,TRBV18,CASSPASGGRGINWNTEAFF,TGTGCCAGCTCACCCGCTTCAGGAGGGCGCGGTATTAATTGGAACACTGAAGCTTTCTTT
few,TRBJ2-3,-,TRBV12-3/TRBV12-4,CASSLSYGPHTDTQYF,TGTGCCAGCAGTTTGTCCTATGGGCCGCACACAGATACGCAGTATTTT
few,TRBJ2-3,-,TRBV20-1,CSAGQLGGTDTQYF,TGCAGTGCTGGACAGCTGGGGGGAACAGATACGCAGTATTTT
few,TRBJ2-1,TRBD1,TRBV5-1,CASSLPGGAYNEQFF,TGCGCCAGCAGCTTGCCAGGGGGCGCCTACAATGAGCAGTTCTTC
-,TRBJ2-2,TRBD1,TRBV19,CASGISSTGTNTGELFF,TGTGCCAGTGGTATATCGTCGACAGGGACGAACACCGGGGAGCTGTTTTTT
few,TRBJ2-1,-,TRBV27,CASSLLEDNEQFF,TGTGCCAGCAGTTTGCTAGAAGACAATGAGCAGTTCTTC
-,TRBJ1-1,-,TRBV6-1,CASSVIGSEAFF,TGTGCCAGCAGTGTCATAGGATCCGAAGCTTTCTTT
-,TRBJ2-7,TRBD2,TRBV2,CASRTSGRAYNEQYF,TGTGCCAGCAGGACTAGCGGGAGGGCCTACAATGAGCAGTACTTC
few,TRBJ2-1,TRBD2,TRBV20-1,CSASPAGGPGDEQFF,TGCAGTGCTAGTCCAGCGGGAGGGCCTGGCGATGAGCAGTTCTTC
-,TRBJ2-1,TRBD2,TRBV7-2,CASSRIELMGLSDEQFF,TGTGCCAGCAGCCGAATTGAATTGATGGGACTAAGCGATGAGCAGTTCTTC
-,TRBJ1-2,TRBD1,TRBV7-2,CASSFGQGLNYGYTF,TGTGCCAGCAGCTTTGGACAGGGCCTTAACTATGGCTACACCTTC
-,TRBJ2-1,-,TRBV11-2,CASSAGPPNEQFF,TGTGCCAGCAGCGCCGGACCGCCCAATGAGCAGTTCTTC
many,TRBJ1-5,-,TRBV20-1,CSARDSGSNQPQHF,TGCAGTGCTAGAGATTCAGGGAGCAATCAGCCCCAGCATTTT
-,TRBJ2-7,TRBD1,TRBV4-2,CASSQEGTGDTYNEQYF,TGTGCCAGCAGCCAAGAAGGGACAGGGGATACCTACAATGAGCAGTACTTC
-,TRBJ2-2,-,TRBV5-6,CASSFAVFGGELFF,TGTGCCAGCAGCTTCGCAGTCTTCGGCGGGGAGCTGTTTTTT
-,TRBJ2-7,-,TRBV11-2,CASSSPGLTPSYEQYF,TGTGCCAGCAGCTCTCCGGGCCTCACCCCCTCCTACGAGCAGTACTTC
-,TRBJ2-1,-,TRBV11-2,CASSLVRGRNNEQFF,TGTGCCAGCAGCTTAGTACGCGGTAGAAACAATGAGCAGTTCTTC
few,TRBJ1-3,-,TRBV3-1,CASSQRGTGNTIYF,TGTGCCAGCAGCCAGCGGGGAACTGGAAACACCATATATTTT
few,TRBJ2-1,-,TRBV9,CASSEGARDNEQFF,TGTGCCAGCAGCGAGGGAGCACGGGACAATGAGCAGTTCTTC
few,TRBJ1-5,-,TRBV28,CASSLKRTQPQHF,TGTGCCAGCAGTTTGAAGAGAACTCAGCCCCAGCATTTT
-,TRBJ1-5,-,TRBV28,CASVRAPSNQPQHF,TGTGCCAGCGTGCGGGCCCCCAGCAATCAGCCCCAGCATTTT
-,TRBJ2-1,-,TRBV20-1,CSASAGNVGNEQFF,TGCAGTGCTAGCGCCGGGAATGTTGGGAATGAGCAGTTCTTC
-,TRBJ1-2,-,TRBV9,CASSASDGYTF,TGTGCCAGCAGCGCTTCAGATGGCTACACCTTC
-,TRBJ2-1,-,TRBV20-1,CSASSRPTNEQFF,TGCAGTGCTAGTTCCCGGCCCACCAATGAGCAGTTCTTC
few,TRBJ2-3,-,TRBV10-3,CAISERRAGGTDTQYF,TGTGCCATCAGTGAGCGCAGGGCTGGGGGCACAGATACGCAGTATTTT
-,TRBJ1-5,-,TRBV20-1,CSARDRANQPQHF,TGCAGTGCTAGAGACAGGGCAAATCAGCCCCAGCATTTT
-,TRBJ2-1,TRBD2,TRBV20-1,CSARDLRAGGRNEQFF,TGCAGTGCTAGAGATTTAAGAGCGGGGGGGAGGAATGAGCAGTTCTTC
few,TRBJ2-2,TRBD2,TRBV3-1,CASSLSPGGPAGELFF,TGTGCCAGCAGCCTATCTCCGGGGGGGCCAGCCGGGGAGCTGTTTTTT
once,TRBJ1-1,-,TRBV20-1,CSAGRVGMNTEAFF,TGCAGTGCGGGGAGGGTGGGAATGAACACTGAAGCTTTCTTT
-,TRBJ2-1,TRBD2,TRBV5-1,CASSSEGTSFPYNEQFF,TGCGCCAGCAGCTCGGAAGGGACTAGCTTCCCCTACAATGAGCAGTTCTTC
-,TRBJ1-5,TRBD1,TRBV25-1,CASSGRQGGQPQHF,TGTGCCAGCAGTGGTAGACAGGGTGGACAGCCCCAGCATTTT
-,TRBJ2-1,TRBD2,TRBV5-1,CASSLFFSGGAANNEQFF,TGCGCCAGCAGCTTGTTTTTTAGCGGGGGGGCCGCCAACAATGAGCAGTTCTTC
-,TRBJ2-1,-,TRBV20-1,CSAPRPGHHNGQFF,TGCAGTGCTCCTCGCCCGGGTCACCACAATGGGCAGTTCTTC
-,TRBJ1-2,-,TRBV29-1,CSVDPFRYGYTF,TGCAGCGTTGACCCGTTCCGCTATGGCTACACCTTC
few,TRBJ2-1,TRBD2,TRBV15,CATSRPWTSGDNEQFF,TGTGCCACCAGCAGACCCTGGACTAGCGGGGACAATGAGCAGTTCTTC
-,TRBJ2-3,TRBD1,TRBV25-1,CASSGTGGSDTQYF,TGTGCCAGCAGTGGGACAGGGGGATCAGATACGCAGTATTTT